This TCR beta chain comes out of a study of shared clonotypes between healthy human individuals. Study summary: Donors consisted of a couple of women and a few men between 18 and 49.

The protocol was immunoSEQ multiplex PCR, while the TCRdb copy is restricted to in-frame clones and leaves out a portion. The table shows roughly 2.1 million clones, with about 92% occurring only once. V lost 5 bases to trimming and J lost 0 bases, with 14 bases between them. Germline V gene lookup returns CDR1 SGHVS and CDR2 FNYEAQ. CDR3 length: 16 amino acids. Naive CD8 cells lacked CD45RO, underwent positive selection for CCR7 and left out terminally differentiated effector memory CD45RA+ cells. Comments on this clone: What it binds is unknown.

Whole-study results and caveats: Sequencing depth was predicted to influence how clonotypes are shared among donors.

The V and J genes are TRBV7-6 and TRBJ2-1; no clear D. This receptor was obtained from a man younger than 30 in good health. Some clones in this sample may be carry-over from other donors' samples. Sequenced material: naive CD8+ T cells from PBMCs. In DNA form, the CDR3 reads TGTGCCAGCAGCCTCCCGGACGGGCCCTCCTACAATGAGCAGTTCTTC. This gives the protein CASSLPDGPSYNEQFF. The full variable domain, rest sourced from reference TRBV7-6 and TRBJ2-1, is GAGVSQSPRYKVTKRGQDVALRCDPISGHVSLYWYRQALGQGPEFLTYFNYEAQQDKSGLPNDRFSAERPEGSISTLTIQRTEQRDSAMYRCASSLPDGPSYNEQFFGPGTRLTVL.